The sequence of this TCR beta chain was determined in a study of post-analysis software for immune sequencing data. Findings of the study overall: There were five or six TRBV segments more frequent in patients than controls, and TRBV5-6, TRBV5-1 and TRBV20-1 were among them. Compared with controls, patients showed significantly lower normalized Chao1 diversity.

Unique molecular identifiers had been added to the TCR beta cDNA libraries. Each CDR3 protein is one row after TCRdb ran MiXCR on the PCR reads. The sample holds a few hundred thousand distinct CDR3 sequences, approximately 34% seen once. Concerning this clonotype itself: The target antigen is unknown. A much larger clone lies one base from this, so it may be a read error.

The CDR3 length is 11 residues. Germline values: CDR1 KGHSH, CDR2 LQKENI. Trimming shortened V by 2 bases and J by 7 bases, and 5 bases separated the two germline ends. The chain carries TRBV18 and TRBJ1-2, with unresolved D. This TCR derives from a girl between 10 and 17 years old with multiple sclerosis. Sequenced sample: blood. The CDR3: CASSPAAGYTF. The CDR3 DNA reads TGTGCCAGCTCACCAGCAGCTGGCTACACCTTC.